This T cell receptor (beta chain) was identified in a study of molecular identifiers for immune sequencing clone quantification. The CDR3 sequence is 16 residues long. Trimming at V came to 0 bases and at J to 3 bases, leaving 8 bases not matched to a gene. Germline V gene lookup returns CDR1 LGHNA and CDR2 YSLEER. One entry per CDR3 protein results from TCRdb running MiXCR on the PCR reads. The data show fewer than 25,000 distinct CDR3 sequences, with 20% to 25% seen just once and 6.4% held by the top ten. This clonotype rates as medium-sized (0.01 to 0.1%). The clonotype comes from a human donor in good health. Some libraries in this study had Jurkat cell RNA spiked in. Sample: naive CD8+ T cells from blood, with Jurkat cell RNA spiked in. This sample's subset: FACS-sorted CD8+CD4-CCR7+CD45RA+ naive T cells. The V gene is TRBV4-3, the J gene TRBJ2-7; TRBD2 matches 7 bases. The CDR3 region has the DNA TGCGCCAGCAGCCAAGATCTGGGCGGGAGAGTCTACGAGCAGTACTTC. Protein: CASSQDLGGRVYEQYF.